These T cell receptor beta chains were read from a single sample in a study of radiotherapy plus CTLA-4 blockade in lung cancer. Assay used: immunoSEQ multiplex PCR; TCRdb lists only in-frame clones, some missing. The sample comprises tens of thousands of clones, roughly 80% of which are singletons, and 7.5% to 9.5% rests with the top ten. The input for sequencing was peripheral blood, taken from a patient treated with radiotherapy plus ipilimumab. These receptors all stem from a human donor with non-small cell lung cancer who had a complete response to radiotherapy plus ipilimumab. The CDR3 runs from the conserved cysteine through the conserved F or W. A D gene is named only where the DNA matches it firmly. Size is omitted from some rows. Given values are once, few, many or a class for expanded clones.

>-|-|TRBV18|TRBJ2-7
CASSLRQEQYF
TGTGCCAGCTCACTGCGACAGGAGCAGTACTTC
>-|TRBD2|TRBV4-3|TRBJ2-1
CASSHYLPSGRAGYNEQFF
TGCGCCAGCAGCCATTACCTCCCATCCGGGAGGGCCGGGTACAATGAGCAGTTCTTC
>-|-|TRBV30|TRBJ1-1
CAWSQDSDTEAFF
TGTGCCTGGAGCCAGGACAGTGACACTGAAGCTTTCTTT
>-|TRBD2|TRBV9|TRBJ2-4
CASSVGAGAGENIQYF
TGTGCCAGCAGCGTAGGAGCGGGGGCGGGGGAAAACATTCAGTACTTC
>-|-|TRBV6-5|TRBJ1-1
CASSRNTEAFF
TGTGCCAGCAGTCGGAACACTGAAGCTTTCTTT
>once|-|TRBV25-1|TRBJ2-1
CASSPPRSPRYNEQFF
TGTGCCAGCAGCCCTCCTAGATCCCCTAGGTACAATGAGCAGTTCTTC
>-|-|TRBV14|TRBJ1-2
CASSRGEIYGYTF
TGTGCCAGCAGTCGAGGCGAAATCTATGGCTACACCTTC
>once|TRBD2|TRBV5-4|TRBJ2-5
CASSQPSGGQETQYF
TGTGCCAGCAGCCAACCTAGCGGGGGGCAAGAGACCCAGTACTTC
>few|-|TRBV30|TRBJ1-2
CAWSPYDRFSFPRNGYTF
TGTGCCTGGAGTCCTTATGACAGGTTTTCCTTCCCCCGGAATGGCTACACCTTC
>-|TRBD2|TRBV5-1|TRBJ2-1
CASSPLQAGGGNEQFF
TGCGCCAGCAGCCCTCTTCAGGCGGGGGGAGGCAATGAGCAGTTCTTC
>-|TRBD2|TRBV7-2|TRBJ2-3
CASSRGLETDTQYF
TGTGCCAGCAGCCGAGGACTAGAAACAGATACGCAGTATTTT
>-|-|TRBV5-4|TRBJ1-3
CASSLGQASGNTIYF
TGTGCCAGCAGCTTGGGGCAGGCCTCTGGAAACACCATATATTTT
>few|-|TRBV7-9|TRBJ2-1
CASSLNNNNEQFF
TGTGCCAGCAGCTTGAACAATAACAATGAGCAGTTCTTC
>-|-|TRBV4-1|TRBJ2-3
CASSQDGFGDTQYF
TGCGCCAGCAGCCAAGATGGTTTTGGCGATACGCAGTATTTT
>-|TRBD1|TRBV2|TRBJ1-5
CASSTVIATIRDREYQPQHF
TGTGCCAGCAGTACGGTTATCGCCACGATCCGGGACAGGGAATATCAGCCCCAGCATTTT
>few|TRBD1|TRBV7-2|TRBJ1-2
CASSYRQGVGYTF
TGTGCCAGCAGCTATAGACAGGGCGTCGGCTACACCTTC
>once|-|TRBV6-5|TRBJ1-5
CASQPSGVGNQPQHF
TGTGCCAGCCAACCGTCAGGGGTTGGCAATCAGCCCCAGCATTTT
>-|-|TRBV29-1|TRBJ1-2
CSADSGDGYTF
TGCAGCGCGGACTCCGGGGATGGCTACACCTTC
>-|-|TRBV7-9|TRBJ1-1
CASSSFQGGTTEAFF
TGTGCCAGCAGCAGTTTCCAGGGAGGCACCACTGAAGCTTTCTTT
>-|-|TRBV11-3|TRBJ1-6
CASTLGRINSPLHF
TGTGCCAGCACCTTAGGGCGGATTAATTCACCCCTCCACTTT
>-|-|TRBV11-3|TRBJ1-1
CASSLDGRINTEAFF
TGTGCCAGCAGCTTAGATGGGAGAATAAACACTGAAGCTTTCTTT
>-|-|TRBV9|TRBJ1-2
CASSVGGLGGGGYGYTF
TGTGCCAGCAGCGTAGGAGGTCTGGGGGGAGGGGGCTATGGCTACACCTTC
>-|TRBD1|TRBV7-2|TRBJ1-2
CASSEQGVNYGYTF
TGTGCCAGCAGCGAGCAGGGGGTTAACTATGGCTACACCTTC
>-|TRBD2|TRBV9|TRBJ2-4
CASSVATGEGGHIQYF
TGTGCCAGCAGCGTAGCTACGGGGGAGGGTGGGCACATTCAGTACTTC
>-|TRBD1|TRBV30|TRBJ2-7
CAWSTGAYEQYF
TGTGCCTGGTCGACAGGGGCCTACGAGCAGTACTTC
>-|-|TRBV15|TRBJ1-6
CATSRDPAVDNSPLHF
TGTGCCACCAGCAGAGACCCGGCGGTAGATAATTCACCCCTCCACTTT
>-|TRBD1|TRBV7-9|TRBJ1-4
CASSFSTGQGEKLFF
TGTGCCAGCAGCTTCTCGACAGGGCAGGGGGAAAAACTGTTTTTT
>-|-|TRBV30|TRBJ1-1
CAWRGWRRRNTEAFF
TGTGCCTGGAGGGGTTGGAGAAGAAGGAACACTGAAGCTTTCTTT
>-|TRBD2|TRBV9|TRBJ2-2
CASSVAPLNRGAGELFF
TGTGCCAGCAGCGTAGCTCCGCTAAACCGGGGGGCCGGGGAGCTGTTTTTT
>-|TRBD1|TRBV19|TRBJ2-6
CASSIRDRVSGGANVLTF
TGTGCCAGTAGTATCCGGGACAGGGTATCAGGTGGGGCCAACGTCCTGACTTTC
>once|-|TRBV7-9|TRBJ1-4
CASSPSSTNEKLFF
TGTGCCAGCAGCCCTAGCTCAACTAATGAAAAACTGTTTTTT
>-|TRBD1|TRBV6-1|TRBJ1-2
CASNRQGGGYTF
TGTGCCAGCAATCGACAGGGAGGCGGCTACACCTTC
>few|-|TRBV6-5|TRBJ1-1
CASSYSYAENTEAFF
TGTGCCAGCAGTTACTCGTATGCGGAGAACACTGAAGCTTTCTTT
>-|TRBD1|TRBV6-5|TRBJ1-1
CASSYSRGRVGTEAFF
TGTGCCAGCAGTTACTCCAGGGGGCGAGTAGGCACTGAAGCTTTCTTT
>-|-|TRBV30|TRBJ2-5
CAWSGGSGETQYF
TGTGCCTGGAGTGGGGGTAGCGGAGAGACCCAGTACTTC
>-|-|TRBV12-5|TRBJ2-3
CASGLVVDFTQYF
TGTGCTAGTGGTTTGGTAGTTGACTTTACGCAGTATTTT
>-|-|TRBV4-3|TRBJ2-5
CASSQAVGGRGETQYF
TGCGCCAGCAGCCAAGCGGTCGGGGGGCGCGGGGAGACCCAGTACTTC
>-|TRBD1|TRBV9|TRBJ1-1
CASTPGDRGLTEAFF
TGTGCCAGCACCCCCGGGGACAGGGGGCTCACTGAAGCTTTCTTT
>-|-|TRBV18|TRBJ2-7
CASSTNRVPYEQYF
TGTGCCAGCTCAACCAACCGGGTCCCCTACGAGCAGTACTTC
>-|TRBD1|TRBV25-1|TRBJ2-1
CASSEDRGRHNEQFF
TGTGCCAGCAGTGAAGACAGGGGGCGCCACAATGAGCAGTTCTTC
>-|TRBD2|TRBV7-9|TRBJ2-3
CASTRASGRYTQYF
TGTGCCAGCACCAGGGCTAGCGGGAGATATACGCAGTATTTT
>-|TRBD2|TRBV9|TRBJ2-1
CASSVLAGDYNEQFF
TGTGCCAGCAGCGTCCTAGCGGGGGACTACAATGAGCAGTTCTTC
>once|-|TRBV5-4|TRBJ2-3
CASSPGGLFTDTQYF
TGTGCCAGCAGCCCGGGCGGACTATTCACAGATACGCAGTATTTT
>-|TRBD1|TRBV6-1|TRBJ2-7
CASSTTGVSYEQYF
TGTGCCAGCAGTACAACAGGGGTTTCCTACGAGCAGTACTTC
>-|-|TRBV10-3|TRBJ1-1
CAISATDQGNPEAFF
TGTGCCATCAGTGCTACAGACCAGGGGAATCCTGAAGCTTTCTTT
>-|TRBD1|TRBV27|TRBJ2-5
CASSSYRGTETQYF
TGTGCCAGCAGTTCATACAGGGGAACGGAGACCCAGTACTTC
>-|-|TRBV5-4|TRBJ1-1
CASRGGGRGMNTEAFF
TGTGCCAGCAGGGGGGGAGGTCGGGGTATGAACACTGAAGCTTTCTTT
>-|-|TRBV5-8|TRBJ1-2
CASSTGQQGYGYTF
TGTGCCAGCAGCACCGGACAGCAGGGGTATGGCTACACCTTC
>medium-sized|TRBD2|TRBV10-1|TRBJ2-1
CASSGSGVYNEQFF
TGCGCCAGCAGTGGTAGCGGGGTTTACAATGAGCAGTTCTTC
>-|TRBD1|TRBV7-2|TRBJ1-2
CASSSDRGNYGYTF
TGTGCCAGCAGCTCAGACAGGGGGAACTATGGCTACACCTTC
>-|-|TRBV18|TRBJ1-2
CASSATQGSLGYTF
TGTGCCAGCTCAGCTACACAGGGTTCTCTTGGCTACACCTTC